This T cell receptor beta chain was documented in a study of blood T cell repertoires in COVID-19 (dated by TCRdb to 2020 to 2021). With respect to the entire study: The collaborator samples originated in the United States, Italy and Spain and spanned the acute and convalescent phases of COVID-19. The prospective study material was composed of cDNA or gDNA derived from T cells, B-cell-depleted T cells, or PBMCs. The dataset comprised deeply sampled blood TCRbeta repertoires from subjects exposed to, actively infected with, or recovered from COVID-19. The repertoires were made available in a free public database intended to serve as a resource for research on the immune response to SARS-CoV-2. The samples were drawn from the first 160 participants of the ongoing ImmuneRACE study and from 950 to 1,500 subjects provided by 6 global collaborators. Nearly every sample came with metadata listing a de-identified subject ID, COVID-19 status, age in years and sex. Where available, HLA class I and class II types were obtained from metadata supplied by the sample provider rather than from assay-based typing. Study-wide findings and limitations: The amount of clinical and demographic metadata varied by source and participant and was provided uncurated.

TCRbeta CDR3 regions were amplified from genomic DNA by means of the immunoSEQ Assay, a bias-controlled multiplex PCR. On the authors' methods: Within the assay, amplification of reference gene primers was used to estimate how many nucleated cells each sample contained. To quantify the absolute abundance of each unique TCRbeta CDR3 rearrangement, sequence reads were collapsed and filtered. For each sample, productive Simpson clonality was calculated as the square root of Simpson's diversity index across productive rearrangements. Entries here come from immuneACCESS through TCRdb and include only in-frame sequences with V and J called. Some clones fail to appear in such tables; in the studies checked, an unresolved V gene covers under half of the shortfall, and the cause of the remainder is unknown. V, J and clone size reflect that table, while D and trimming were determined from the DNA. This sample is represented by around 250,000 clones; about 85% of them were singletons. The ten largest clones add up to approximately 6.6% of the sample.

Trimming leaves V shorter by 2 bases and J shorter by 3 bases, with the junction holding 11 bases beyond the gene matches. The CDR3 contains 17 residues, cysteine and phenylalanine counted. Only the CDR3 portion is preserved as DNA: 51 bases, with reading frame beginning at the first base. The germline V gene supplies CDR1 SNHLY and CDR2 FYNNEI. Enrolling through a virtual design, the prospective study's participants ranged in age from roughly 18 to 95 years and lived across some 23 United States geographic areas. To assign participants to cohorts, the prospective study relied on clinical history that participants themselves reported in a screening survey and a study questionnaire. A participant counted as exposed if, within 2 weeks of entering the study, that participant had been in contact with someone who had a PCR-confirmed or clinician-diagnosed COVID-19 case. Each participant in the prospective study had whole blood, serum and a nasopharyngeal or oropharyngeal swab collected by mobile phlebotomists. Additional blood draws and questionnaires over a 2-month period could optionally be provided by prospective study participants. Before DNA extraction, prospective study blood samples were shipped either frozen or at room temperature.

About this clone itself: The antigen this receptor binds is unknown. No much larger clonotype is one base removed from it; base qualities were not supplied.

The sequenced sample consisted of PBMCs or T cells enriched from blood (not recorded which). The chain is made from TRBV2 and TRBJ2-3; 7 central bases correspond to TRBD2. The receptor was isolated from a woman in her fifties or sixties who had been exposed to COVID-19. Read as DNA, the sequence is TGTGCCAGCAGTGAAACCTGGGGCGGGGGAGGAACAGATACGCAGTATTTT. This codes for CASSETWGGGGTDTQYF.